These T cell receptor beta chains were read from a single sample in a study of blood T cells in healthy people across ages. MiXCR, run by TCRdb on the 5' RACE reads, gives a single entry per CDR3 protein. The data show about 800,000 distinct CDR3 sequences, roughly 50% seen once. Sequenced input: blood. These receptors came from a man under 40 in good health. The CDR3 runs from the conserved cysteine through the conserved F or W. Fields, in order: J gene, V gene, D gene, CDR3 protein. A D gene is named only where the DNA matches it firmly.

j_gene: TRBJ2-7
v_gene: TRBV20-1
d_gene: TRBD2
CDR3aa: CSARDDRLAEYEQYF

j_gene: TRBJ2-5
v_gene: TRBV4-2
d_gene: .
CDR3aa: CASSQVEQETQYF

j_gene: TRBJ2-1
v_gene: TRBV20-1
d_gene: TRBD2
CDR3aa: CSARDGGGLQDEQFF

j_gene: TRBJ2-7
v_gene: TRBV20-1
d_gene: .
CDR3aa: CSAIAEGGTYEQYF

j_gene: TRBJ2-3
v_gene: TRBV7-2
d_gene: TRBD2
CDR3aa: CASSLAALAGVDTQYF

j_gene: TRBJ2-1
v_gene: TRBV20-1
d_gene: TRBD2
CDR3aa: CSARTSGGAFF

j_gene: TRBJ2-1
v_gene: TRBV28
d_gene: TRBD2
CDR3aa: CASRAALAVPGQFF

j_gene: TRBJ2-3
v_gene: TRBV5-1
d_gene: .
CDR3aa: CASRDTGDTQYF

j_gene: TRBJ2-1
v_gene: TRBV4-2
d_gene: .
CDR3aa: CASSQDLSRNEQFF

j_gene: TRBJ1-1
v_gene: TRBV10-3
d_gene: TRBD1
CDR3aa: CAISARQGLNTEAFF

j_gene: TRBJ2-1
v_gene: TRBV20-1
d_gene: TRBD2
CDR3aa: CSAKVLAGYNEQFF

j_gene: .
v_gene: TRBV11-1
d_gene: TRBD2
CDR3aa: CASSTGGGFYEQYF

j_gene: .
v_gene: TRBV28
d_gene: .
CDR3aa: CASSLSSYTEQYF

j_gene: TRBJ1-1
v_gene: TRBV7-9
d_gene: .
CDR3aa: CASSLAADTLDEAFF

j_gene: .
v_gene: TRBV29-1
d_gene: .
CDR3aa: CSVTLLAGNVYEQYF

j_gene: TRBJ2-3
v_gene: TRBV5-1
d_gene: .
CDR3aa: CASSLGRAWYF

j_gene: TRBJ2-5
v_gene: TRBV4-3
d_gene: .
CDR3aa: CASSQATGGRETQYF

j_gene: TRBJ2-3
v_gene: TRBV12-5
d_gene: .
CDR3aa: CASSSRITDTQYF

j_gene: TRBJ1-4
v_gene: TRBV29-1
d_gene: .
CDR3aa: CSALWGLGDEKLFF

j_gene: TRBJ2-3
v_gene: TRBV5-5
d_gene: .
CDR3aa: CASSIRDARSTQYF

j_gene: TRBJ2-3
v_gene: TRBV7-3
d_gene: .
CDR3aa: CASSFQRRAGSTDTQYF

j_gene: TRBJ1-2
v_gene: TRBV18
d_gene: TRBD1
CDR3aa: CASSRTGDSNYGYTF

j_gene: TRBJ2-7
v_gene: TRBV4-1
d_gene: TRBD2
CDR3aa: CASSHILAGLYEQYF

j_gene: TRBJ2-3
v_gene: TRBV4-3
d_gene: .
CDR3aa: CASSQVLGVTDTQYF

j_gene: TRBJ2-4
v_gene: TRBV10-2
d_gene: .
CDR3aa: CASSEMGGKNIPYF

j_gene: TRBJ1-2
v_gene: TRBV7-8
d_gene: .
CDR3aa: CASSLGAGYGGYTF

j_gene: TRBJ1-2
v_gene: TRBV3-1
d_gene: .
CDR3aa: CASSQVRGDGYTF

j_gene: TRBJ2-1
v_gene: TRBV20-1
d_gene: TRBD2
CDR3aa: CSARGPGLAVEQFF

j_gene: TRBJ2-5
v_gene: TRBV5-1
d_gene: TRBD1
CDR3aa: CASSLPRTGDGRTQYF

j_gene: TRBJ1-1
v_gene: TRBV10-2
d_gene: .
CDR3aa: CASSDLDTEAFF

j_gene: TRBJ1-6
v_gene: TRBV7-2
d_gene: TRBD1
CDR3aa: CASTGTANSPLHF

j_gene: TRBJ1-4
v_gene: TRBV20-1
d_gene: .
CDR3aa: CSASLGVQSEKLFF

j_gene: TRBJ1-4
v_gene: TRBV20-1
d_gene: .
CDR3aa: CSAIAGGSNEKLFF

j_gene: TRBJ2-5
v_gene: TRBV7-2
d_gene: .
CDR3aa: CASSLGVGNSGRRETQYF

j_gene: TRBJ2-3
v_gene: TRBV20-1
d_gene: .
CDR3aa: CSALGAVTDTQYF

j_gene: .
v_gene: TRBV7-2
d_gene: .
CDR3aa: CASSSYGTNSYEQYF

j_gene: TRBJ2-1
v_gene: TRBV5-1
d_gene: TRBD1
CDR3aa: CASSFTGGAGYNEQFF

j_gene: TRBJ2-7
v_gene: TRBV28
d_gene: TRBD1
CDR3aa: CASSPRTGGFYEQYF

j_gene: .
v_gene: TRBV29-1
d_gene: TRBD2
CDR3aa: CSATHRGGETQYF

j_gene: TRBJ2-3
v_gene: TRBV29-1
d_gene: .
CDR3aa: CSVIPRHADTQYF

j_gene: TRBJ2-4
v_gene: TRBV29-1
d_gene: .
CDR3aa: CSVEGSLKAKNIQYF

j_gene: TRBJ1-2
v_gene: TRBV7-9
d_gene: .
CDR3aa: CASSPRTGLGNYGYTF

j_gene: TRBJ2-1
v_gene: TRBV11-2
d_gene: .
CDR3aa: CASSRNDANGDEQFF

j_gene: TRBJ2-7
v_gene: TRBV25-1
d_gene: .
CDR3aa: CASIKEATYEQYF

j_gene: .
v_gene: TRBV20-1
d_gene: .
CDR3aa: CSAMGTGVRNEQYF

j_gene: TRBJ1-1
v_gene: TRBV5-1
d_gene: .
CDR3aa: CASSLYQQAGAFF

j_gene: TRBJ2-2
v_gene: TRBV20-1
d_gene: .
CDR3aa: CSARERRHTGELFF

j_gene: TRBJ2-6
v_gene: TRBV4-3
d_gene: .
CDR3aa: CASSQDISGSGANVLTF

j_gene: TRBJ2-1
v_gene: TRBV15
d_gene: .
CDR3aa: CATSRDRLPLFYNEQFF

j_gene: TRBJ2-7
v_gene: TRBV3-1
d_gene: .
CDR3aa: CASSHHTSSYEQYF

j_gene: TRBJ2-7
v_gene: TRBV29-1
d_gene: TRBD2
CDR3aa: CSGSSGSSYEQYF

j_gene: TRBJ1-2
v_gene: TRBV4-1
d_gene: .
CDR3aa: CASSQERRTESTYGYTF

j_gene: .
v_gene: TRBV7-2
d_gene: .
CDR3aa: CASSFGYGAAYEQYF